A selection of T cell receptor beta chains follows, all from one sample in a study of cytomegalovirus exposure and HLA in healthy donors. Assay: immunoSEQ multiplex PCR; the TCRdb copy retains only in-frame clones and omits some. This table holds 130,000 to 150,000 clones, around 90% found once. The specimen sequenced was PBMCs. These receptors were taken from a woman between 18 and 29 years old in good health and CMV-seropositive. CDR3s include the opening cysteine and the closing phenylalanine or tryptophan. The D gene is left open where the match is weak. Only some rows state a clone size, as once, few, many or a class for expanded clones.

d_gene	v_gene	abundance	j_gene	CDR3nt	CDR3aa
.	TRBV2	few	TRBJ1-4	TGTGCCAGCACCACCCACAGGACAAATGAAAAACTGTTTTTT	CASTTHRTNEKLFF
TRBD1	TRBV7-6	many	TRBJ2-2	TGTGCCAGCAGCGGTGGGACAGGGCCGAACACCGGGGAGCTGTTTTTT	CASSGGTGPNTGELFF
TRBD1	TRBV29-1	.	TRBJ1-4	TGCAGCGTTGGACCGGGACAGGGTAATGAAAAACTGTTTTTT	CSVGPGQGNEKLFF
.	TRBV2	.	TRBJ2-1	TGTGCCAGCAGTGAAGCGAGATTATCGTCGTCTGAGCAGTTCTTC	CASSEARLSSSEQFF
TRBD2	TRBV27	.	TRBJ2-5	TGTGCCAGCAGTCCGGGGACTAGCGGGAGGGGTCCCCAGTACTTC	CASSPGTSGRGPQYF
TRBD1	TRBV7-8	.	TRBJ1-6	TGTGCCAGCAGCTTAGCCCCGAGACAGGGCGGCTCCTATAATTCACCCCTCCACTTT	CASSLAPRQGGSYNSPLHF
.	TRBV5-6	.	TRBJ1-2	TGTGCCAGCAGCTTGGACAGGGCCTTTGACTATGGCTACACCTTC	CASSLDRAFDYGYTF
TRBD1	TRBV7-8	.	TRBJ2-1	TGTGCCAGCAGCTCAACAGGGACAGGATACAATGAGCAGTTCTTC	CASSSTGTGYNEQFF
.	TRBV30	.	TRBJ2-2	TGTGCCTGGAGTAGGAAGGGGGTGAGCACCGGGGAGCTGTTTTTT	CAWSRKGVSTGELFF
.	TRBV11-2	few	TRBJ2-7	TGTGCCAGCCGTAGAGGCGGTACTCACGAGCAGTACTTC	CASRRGGTHEQYF
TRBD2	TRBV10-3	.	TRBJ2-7	TGTGCCATCAGTGAGTCGACTAGCCCCCAGCAGTACTTC	CAISESTSPQQYF
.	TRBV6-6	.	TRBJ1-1	TGTGCCAGCAGTCCACGGGGGGCAGCAGCTTTCTTT	CASSPRGAAAFF
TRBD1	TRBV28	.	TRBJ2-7	TGTGCCAGCAGTTTATGGGGACAGGGCGCCTACGAGCAGTACTTC	CASSLWGQGAYEQYF
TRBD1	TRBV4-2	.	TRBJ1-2	TGTGCCAGCAGCAACACAGGGGGCCCCTTGGACTATGGCTACACCTTC	CASSNTGGPLDYGYTF
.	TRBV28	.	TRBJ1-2	TGTGCCAGCAGTAGGGCAGGGCACTATGGCTACACCTTC	CASSRAGHYGYTF
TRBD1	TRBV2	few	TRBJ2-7	TGTGCCAGCAAGGGACAGGGGCTTTTCCAGTACTTC	CASKGQGLFQYF
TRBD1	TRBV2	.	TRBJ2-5	TGTGCCAGCCCACCTCCGGGACAGGGCCAAGAGACCCAGTACTTC	CASPPPGQGQETQYF